A single sample is the source of the 31 T cell receptor beta chains below, sequenced in a study of blood T cell repertoires in COVID-19. Sequenced by immunoSEQ multiplex PCR; TCRdb stores in-frame clones only, minus some. The sample has 260,000 or so clones; about 83% are singletons. The sequencing input was PBMCs or T cells enriched from blood (not recorded which). The receptors derive from a woman aged 40 to 50 who had been exposed to COVID-19.

This clone was detected ten times or more. The chain joins TRBV9 to TRBJ1-1; the D is unclear. The CDR3 is 13 amino acids. Germline CDR1 SGDLS, CDR2 YYNGEE. The ends were cut back, 5 bases at V and 1 base at J, with 9 bases in the middle. For the CDR3, the DNA is TGTGCCAGCAGAAGCGGCCCGAACACTGAAGCTTTCTTT. It translates to CASRSGPNTEAFF. The full variable domain, rest sourced from reference TRBV9 and TRBJ1-1, is DSGVTQTPKHLITATGQRVTLRCSPRSGDLSVYWYQQSLDQGLQFLIQYYNGEERAKGNILERFSAQQFPDLHSELNLSSLELGDSALYFCASRSGPNTEAFFGQGTRLTVV.

This clone was seen more than once but under ten times. This CDR3 is also generated by other DNA sequences in the sample. V gene TRBV5-1 combines with J gene TRBJ2-2; unclear D gene. CDR3 length equals 15 residues. Deletions cut 0 bases from V and 1 base from J, with 7 bases between. Germline V gene data show CDR1 as SGHRS and CDR2 as YFSETQ. CDR3 bases: TGCGCCAGCAGCTTGGGACACCAGAACACCGGGGAGCTGTTTTTT. This encodes CASSLGHQNTGELFF.

CDR3 in amino acids: CASSVLGGQGSYTF. The CDR3 coding sequence is TGTGCCAGCAGTGTTTTGGGGGGACAGGGGAGCTACACCTTC. The chain combines TRBV6-4 with TRBJ1-2, with 10 positions matching TRBD1. This CDR3 comprises 14 residues. The germline V gene has CDR1 MRHNA and CDR2 SNTAGT. J gave up 9 bases and V 4 bases, and 8 bases lay outside the gene matches.

The chain has TRBV7-9 and TRBJ1-5; D remains ambiguous. The CDR3 is made up of 15 amino acids. Trimming left V 3 bases short and J 0 bases short, with 9 bases between. Germline V lookup: CDR1 SEHNR, CDR2 FQNEAQ (reference sequence). The CDR3: CASSLGDGSNQPQHF. The CDR3 DNA follows: TGTGCCAGCAGCTTGGGAGACGGTAGCAATCAGCCCCAGCATTTT.

The chain is built from TRBV18 and TRBJ1-1, with 8 bases matching TRBD1. CDR3 length: 15 amino acids. Unmatched junction bases numbered 8, after V lost 3 bases and J lost 5 bases. Germline assignment: CDR1 KGHSH and CDR2 LQKENI. As DNA, the CDR3 is TGTGCCAGCTCACCCATGGACAGGGAAGGGACTGAAGCTTTCTTT. As protein: CASSPMDREGTEAFF. The whole variable domain, remainder taken from reference TRBV18 and TRBJ1-1, is NAGVMQNPRHLVRRRGQEARLRCSPMKGHSHVYWYRQLPEEGLKFMVYLQKENIIDESGMPKERFSAEFPKEGPSILRIQQVVRGDSAAYFCASSPMDREGTEAFFGQGTRLTVV.

The chain links TRBV7-8 to TRBJ1-6; D gene uncertain. V lost 0 bases and J 7 bases, leaving 10 bases between the germline ends. The CDR3 has 15 amino acids. CDR1 SGHVS and CDR2 FQNEAQ come from the germline V gene. This CDR3 reads CASSLARIGNSPLHF. The CDR3 DNA reads TGTGCCAGCAGCTTAGCGCGGATAGGAAATTCACCCCTCCACTTT.

The V call is TRBV18, the J call TRBJ2-2; the D is unclear. The CDR3 contains 17 residues. Germline CDR1 is KGHSH and CDR2 is LQKENI. Trimming removed 3 bases from V and 3 bases from J, with 17 bases in between. CDR3 residues: CASSPRIYDSDTGELFF. The CDR3 bases are TGTGCCAGCTCACCTAGAATCTACGATTCTGACACCGGGGAGCTGTTTTTT.

The rearrangement links TRBV14 to TRBJ1-5, with a possible D match to TRBD1 (6 bases). Germline V gene lookup returns CDR1 SGHDN and CDR2 FVKESK. This CDR3 has 16 residues. Trimming shortened V by 4 bases and J by 5 bases, and 18 bases separated the two germline ends. This chain's CDR3 is CASSLRTVSSYQPQHF. CDR3 DNA: TGTGCCAGCAGCCTCCGGACAGTATCTTCATATCAGCCCCAGCATTTT.

The V gene is TRBV27, the J gene TRBJ1-1, with a possible D match to TRBD1 (6 bases). The CDR3 is 15 residues long. Per the germline V gene, CDR1 is MNHEY and CDR2 is SMNVEV (reference sequence). V shed 0 bases and J shed 0 bases, with 8 bases lying between them. The CDR3 region has the DNA TGTGCCAGCAGTTTATCGGGGGCCATGAACACTGAAGCTTTCTTT. This encodes CASSLSGAMNTEAFF.

The chain has TRBV30 and TRBJ1-5, with D perhaps matching TRBD1 (6 bases). The CDR3 totals 15 residues. Deletions cut 3 bases from V and 5 bases from J, with 17 bases between. Germline V CDR1 and CDR2: GTSNPN, SVGIG (reference sequence). Written as DNA, the CDR3 is TGTGCCTGGAGCGGGGGGGTTGCAGGGGATCAGCCCCAGCATTTT. Protein: CAWSGGVAGDQPQHF.

This clone was seen once. This chain connects TRBV14 to TRBJ2-1, with TRBD2 identical over 11 bases. The germline V gene encodes CDR1 SGHDN and CDR2 FVKESK. V lost 5 bases to trimming and J lost 9 bases; unmatched junction nucleotides: 9. CDR3 length equals 15 residues. The CDR3 is CASSVRLAGPPEQFF. CDR3 DNA: TGTGCCAGCAGCGTCCGACTAGCGGGGCCCCCTGAGCAGTTCTTC. Drawing the rest from reference TRBV14 and TRBJ2-1, the complete variable domain is EAGVTQFPSHSVIEKGQTVTLRCDPISGHDNLYWYRRVMGKEIKFLLHFVKESKQDESGMPNNRFLAERTGGTYSTLKVQPAELEDSGVYFCASSVRLAGPPEQFFGPGTRLTVL.

Concerning this clone: This same CDR3 is encoded by further DNA sequences in the sample. The chain joins TRBV18 to TRBJ2-7, with no clear D. The length of the CDR3 is 13 residues. Germline CDR1 is KGHSH and CDR2 is LQKENI. V lost 3 bases and J 0 bases, leaving 6 bases between the germline ends. In DNA form, the CDR3 reads TGTGCCAGCTCACCTCCGAGCTCCTACGAGCAGTACTTC. Translated, it gives CASSPPSSYEQYF.

J is TRBJ1-5 and V is TRBV20-1; TRBD1 might be the D (5 bases). V was trimmed by 3 bases and J by 3 bases, leaving 12 bases between them. The germline V gene encodes CDR1 DFQATT and CDR2 SNEGSKA (reference sequence). CDR3 length: 14 residues. The CDR3 nucleotides read TGCAGTGCTAGTATGGCGGGGCCCAATCAGCCCCAGCATTTT. It specifies CSASMAGPNQPQHF.

The V call is TRBV30, the J call TRBJ2-7; a weak D match, TRBD1 (6 bases). Germline CDR1 GTSNPN, CDR2 SVGIG (reference sequence). The V end lost 3 bases, the J end lost 6 bases, and 12 bases lay between the germline ends. The CDR3 has 12 residues. The CDR3 DNA reads as TGTGCCTGGAGAGGGGGTAGGGGCGAGCAGTACTTC. Encoded protein: CAWRGGRGEQYF.

In this sample, this clone turned up a few times. The chain recombines TRBV7-9 with TRBJ2-7; TRBD2 is a possible D gene (5 bases). Germline lookup yields CDR1 SEHNR and CDR2 FQNEAQ (reference sequence). Trimming shortened V by 4 bases and J by 3 bases, and 13 bases separated the two germline ends. This CDR3 contains 14 residues. The CDR3 here is CASSSQPGSYEQYF. For the CDR3, the DNA is TGTGCCAGCAGCTCCCAACCGGGAAGCTACGAGCAGTACTTC.

The CDR3 DNA follows: TGTGCCAGCAGTGACGGACAGGGAAAGCGTCAGCCCCAGCATTTT. Translating gives CASSDGQGKRQPQHF. The chain recombines TRBV2 with TRBJ1-5, with 8 bases fitting TRBD1. The germline CDR1 and CDR2 sequences are SNHLY and FYNNEI. The CDR3 is 15 amino acids. The ends lost 3 bases at V and 6 bases at J; junction bases unmatched: 7.

The chain has TRBV9 and TRBJ2-5, with TRBD2 matching over 9 bases. The CDR3 has 16 residues. Per the germline V gene, CDR1 is SGDLS and CDR2 is YYNGEE. J was trimmed by 2 bases and V by 4 bases; bases with no gene match: 9. The CDR3 loop reads CASSQSGLAPQETQYF. In DNA form, the CDR3 reads TGTGCCAGCAGCCAGAGCGGACTAGCGCCACAAGAGACCCAGTACTTC.

The V and J genes are TRBV7-6 and TRBJ1-1; D remains ambiguous. V lost 1 base, J lost 10 bases, and 7 bases lay in between. Per germline, CDR1 SGHVS and CDR2 FNYEAQ. The CDR3 contains 11 residues. The CDR3 nucleotides are TGTGCCAGCAGCTTAGGGAGAAGAGCTTTCTTT. Its protein product is CASSLGRRAFF.

The chain has TRBV6-6 and TRBJ1-1, with TRBD1 matching over 10 bases. CDR3 size: 13 residues. The J segment lost 11 bases and the V segment lost 6 bases, leaving 9 bases of the junction unmatched. Germline lookup yields CDR1 MNHNY and CDR2 SVGAGI (reference sequence). In DNA, the CDR3 is TGTGCCAGCAGCAGACAGGGGGCCCCCGTGGCTTTCTTT. Encoded protein: CASSRQGAPVAFF.

The chain links TRBV7-9 to TRBJ2-7, with D possibly matching TRBD2 (6 bases). Per germline, CDR1 SEHNR and CDR2 FQNEAQ (reference sequence). V gave up 4 bases and J gave up 7 bases, with 17 bases separating them. This CDR3 is built from 14 residues. CDR3 nucleotides: TGTGCCAGCAGCTCCCCCGGGACTGCCCGAGAGCAGTACTTC. This gives the protein CASSSPGTAREQYF. Based on the CDR3 plus reference TRBV7-9 and TRBJ2-7, the full variable domain is DTGVSQNPRHKITKRGQNVTFRCDPISEHNRLYWYRQTLGQGPEFLTYFQNEAQLEKSRLLSDRFSAERPKGSFSTLEIQRTEQGDSAMYLCASSSPGTAREQYFGPGTRLTVT.

The count of this clone is one. The V and J genes are TRBV12-5 and TRBJ2-1, with D perhaps matching TRBD1 (6 bases). Per the germline V gene, CDR1 is LGHNT and CDR2 is FRNRAP. This CDR3 region has 15 residues. Trimming removed 2 bases from V and 5 bases from J, with 13 bases in between. CDR3: CASGLLEGVNNEQFF. The CDR3 DNA reads TGTGCTAGTGGTTTGCTCGAGGGGGTCAACAATGAGCAGTTCTTC.

V and J are TRBV4-1 and TRBJ1-2; a weak D match, TRBD1 (6 bases). V lost 0 bases, J lost 2 bases, and 10 bases lay in between. The CDR3 consists of 15 residues. CDR1 MGHRA and CDR2 YSYEKL come from the germline V gene. CDR3 residues: CASSQDPGENYGYTF. CDR3 in DNA: TGCGCCAGCAGCCAAGACCCAGGGGAGAACTATGGCTACACCTTC.

The chain is built from TRBV28 and TRBJ2-1; D perhaps matches TRBD1 (5 bases). Trimming stripped 5 bases from V and 3 bases from J, with 11 bases between. Germline V CDR1 and CDR2: MDHEN, SYDVKM. The CDR3 spans 14 residues. CDR3 bases: TGTGCCAGCAGTCCCAGGGAAAACTACAATGAGCAGTTCTTC. It specifies CASSPRENYNEQFF. Looking up the rest from reference TRBV28 and TRBJ2-1 gives the full variable domain: DVKVTQSSRYLVKRTGEKVFLECVQDMDHENMFWYRQDPGLGLRLIYFSYDVKMKEKGDIPEGYSVSREKKERFSLILESASTNQTSMYLCASSPRENYNEQFFGPGTRLTVL.

The gene calls are TRBV2 and TRBJ2-1; maybe TRBD1 (6 bases). Trimming cost V 8 bases and J 4 bases, with 12 bases left between them. CDR3 length: 13 amino acids. Germline CDR1 is SNHLY and CDR2 is FYNNEI. Here the CDR3 reads CASHPTGYNEQFF. The CDR3, as DNA: TGTGCCAGCCACCCCACAGGGTACAATGAGCAGTTCTTC.

V is TRBV19 and J is TRBJ2-1, with TRBD2 matching over 7 bases. CDR1 is LNHDA and CDR2 is SQIVND in the germline V gene (reference sequence). The CDR3 has 16 residues. The V and J ends lost 5 bases and 4 bases, in that order; junction bases with no gene match: 11. The CDR3 loop reads CASSGVAGVGYNEQFF. DNA for the CDR3: TGTGCCAGTAGTGGGGTTGCGGGGGTGGGTTACAATGAGCAGTTCTTC.

The chain joins TRBV5-1 to TRBJ2-5; D unclear. Trimming left V 1 base short and J 0 bases short, with 7 bases between. CDR3 length: 14 residues. Germline V CDR1 and CDR2: SGHRS, YFSETQ. CDR3 loop: CASSLLQHQETQYF. The CDR3 coding sequence is TGCGCCAGCAGCTTGCTACAGCACCAAGAGACCCAGTACTTC.

The chain recombines TRBV19 with TRBJ2-5; 10 nucleotides agree with TRBD2. CDR3 size: 16 residues. Germline V gene sequence: CDR1 LNHDA, CDR2 SQIVND (reference sequence). V trimming: 4 bases; J trimming: 4 bases; junction bases outside the gene matches: 9. This CDR3 reads CASSKERGGIGETQYF. In DNA, the CDR3 is TGTGCCAGTAGTAAAGAGCGGGGGGGCATTGGAGAGACCCAGTACTTC.

The V call is TRBV27, the J call TRBJ2-5; D is perhaps TRBD2 (6 bases). Germline CDR1 and CDR2: MNHEY and SMNVEV (reference sequence). The CDR3 runs 14 residues. V was cut by 3 bases and J by 4 bases, with 12 bases left in between. This chain's CDR3 is CASSFYGTRETQYF. CDR3 sequence (DNA): TGTGCCAGCAGTTTTTATGGGACTCGAGAGACCCAGTACTTC.

The sample holds a few counts of this clone. The chain links TRBV5-6 to TRBJ1-1; perhaps TRBD1 as D (5 bases). The CDR3 has 14 residues. CDR1 and CDR2 (germline): SGHDT, YYEEEE. V lost 4 bases and J lost 3, with 13 bases in between. CDR3 nucleotide sequence: TGTGCCAGCAGCGTGGACGGGGGATACACTGAAGCTTTCTTT. It encodes CASSVDGGYTEAFF.

The chain uses TRBV3-1 (or the pseudogene TRBV3-2) and TRBJ1-2; 7 nucleotides match TRBD1. There are 14 residues in the CDR3. The V segment lost 4 bases and the J segment 7 bases; nucleotides outside the gene matches: 9. Germline assignment: CDR1 LGHDT and CDR2 YNNKEL (reference sequence). Here the CDR3 DNA reads TGTGCCAGCAGCCTAGGGACAGCTCAGAGTGGCTACACCTTC. Its protein is CASSLGTAQSGYTF.

This clone appeared a few times. The chain has TRBV3-1 (or the pseudogene TRBV3-2) and TRBJ2-1; 12 bases align to TRBD2. The V gene's germline CDR1 is LGHDT and CDR2 YNNKEL (reference sequence). This CDR3 is built from 19 residues. The ends lost 1 base at V and 2 bases at J; junction bases unmatched: 9. CDR3 loop: CASSQVLAGGLNPYNEQFF. The CDR3 DNA reads TGTGCCAGCAGCCAAGTTCTAGCGGGGGGGCTTAACCCCTACAATGAGCAGTTCTTC.